The 2 T cell receptor beta chains below all came from one sample that was sequenced in a study of T cell repertoires in cytomegalovirus infection. TCRdb re-called the reads through MiXCR, storing one row per CDR3 protein. The sample records around 320,000 distinct CDR3 sequences, more than 8% being singletons. The sequencing sample was made of PBMCs. Every receptor here comes from a human donor in good health (CMV status not recorded). Some clones in this sample may be carry-over from other donors' samples.

Ten or more counts support this clonotype. The chain uses TRBV28 and TRBJ2-4; D uncertain. The V gene's germline CDR1 is MDHEN and CDR2 SYDVKM. The CDR3 length is 17 residues. Trimming took 8 bases from V and 0 from J, leaving 20 bases between them. CDR3 protein: CASRPSTYSLAKNIQYF. In DNA, the CDR3 is TGTGCCAGCCGCCCGAGTACCTATTCACTAGCCAAAAACATTCAGTACTTC. The whole variable domain, remainder taken from reference TRBV28 and TRBJ2-4, is DVKVTQSSRYLVKRTGEKVFLECVQDMDHENMFWYRQDPGLGLRLIYFSYDVKMKEKGDIPEGYSVSREKKERFSLILESASTNQTSMYLCASRPSTYSLAKNIQYFGAGTRLSVL.

This clonotype was seen at least ten times. The chain joins TRBV7-2 to TRBJ2-7; 9 bases map to TRBD2. The J segment lost 3 bases and the V segment lost 5 bases, leaving 2 bases of the junction unmatched. The germline gives CDR1 SGHTA, CDR2 FQGNSA. The CDR3 sequence is 13 residues long. The CDR3 DNA follows: TGTGCCAGCAGCAGGACTAGCGACTACGAGCAGTACTTC. Protein: CASSRTSDYEQYF. Using reference TRBV7-2 and TRBJ2-7 for the parts outside the CDR3, the full variable domain is GAGVSQSPSNKVTEKGKDVELRCDPISGHTALYWYRQSLGQGLEFLIYFQGNSAPDKSGLPSDRFSAERTGGSVSTLTIQRTQQEDSAVYLCASSRTSDYEQYFGPGTRLTVT.